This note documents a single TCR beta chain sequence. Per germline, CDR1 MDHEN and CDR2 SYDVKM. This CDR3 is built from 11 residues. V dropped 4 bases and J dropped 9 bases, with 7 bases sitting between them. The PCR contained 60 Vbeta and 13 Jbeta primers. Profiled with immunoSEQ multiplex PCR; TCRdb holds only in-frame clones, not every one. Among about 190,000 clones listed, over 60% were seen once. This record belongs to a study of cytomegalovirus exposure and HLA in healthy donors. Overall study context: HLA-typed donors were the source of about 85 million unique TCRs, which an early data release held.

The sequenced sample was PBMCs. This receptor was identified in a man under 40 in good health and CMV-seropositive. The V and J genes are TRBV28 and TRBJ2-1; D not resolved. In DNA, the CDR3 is TGTGCCAGCAGTTATCTAACTGAGCAGTTCTTC. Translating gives CASSYLTEQFF.